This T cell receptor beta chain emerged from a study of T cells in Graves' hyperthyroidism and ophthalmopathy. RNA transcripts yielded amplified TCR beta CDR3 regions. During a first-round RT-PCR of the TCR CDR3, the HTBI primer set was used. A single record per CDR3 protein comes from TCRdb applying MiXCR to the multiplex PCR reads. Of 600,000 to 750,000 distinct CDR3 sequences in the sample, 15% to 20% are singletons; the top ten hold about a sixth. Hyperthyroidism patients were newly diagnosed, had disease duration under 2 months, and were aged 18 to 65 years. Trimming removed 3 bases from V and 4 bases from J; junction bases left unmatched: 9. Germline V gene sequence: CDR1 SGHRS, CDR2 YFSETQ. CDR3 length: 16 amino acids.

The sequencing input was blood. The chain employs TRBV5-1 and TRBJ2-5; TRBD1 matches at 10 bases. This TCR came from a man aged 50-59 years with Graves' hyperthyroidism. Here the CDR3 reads CASSSIGTGVPETQYF. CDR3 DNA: TGCGCCAGCAGCTCCATCGGGACAGGGGTGCCAGAGACCCAGTACTTC.